This TCR beta chain was profiled in a study of PD-L1 blockade in urothelial cancer. Turning to the study itself: Every 3 weeks, patients received intravenous atezolizumab 1,200 mg, beginning 2014. Patients had been given 0 to 3 earlier chemotherapy regimens. Counts from blood samples showed a median of roughly 130,000 T cells.

Every PCR was spiked with synthetic TCR analog templates. Sequenced by immunoSEQ multiplex PCR; TCRdb stores in-frame clones only, minus some. The sample carries around 100,000 clones, around 87% recorded once. Per the germline V gene, CDR1 is SGHDT and CDR2 is YYEEEE. Deletions cut 1 base from V and 4 bases from J, with 12 bases between. The CDR3 spans 14 residues. Time point indicated: pretreatment peripheral blood. The chain combines TRBV5-6 with TRBJ2-7, with D tentatively TRBD2 (6 bases). The sequences come from PBMCs, collected around atezolizumab (anti-PD-L1) treatment. This receptor was obtained from a man aged 55 to 70 with urothelial cancer. This chain's CDR3 is CASSLTSRDYEQYF. The CDR3 DNA sequence: TGTGCCAGCAGCTTGACTAGCAGGGATTACGAGCAGTACTTC.